These 7 T cell receptor beta chains originate from one sample sequenced in a study of Graves' ophthalmopathy and Graves' hyperthyroidism. RNA transcripts yielded amplified TCR beta CDR3 regions. The workflow started with a first-round RT-PCR run with HTBI primers and then moved on to a second-round multiplex PCR. Each CDR3 protein is one row after TCRdb ran MiXCR on the multiplex PCR reads. The sample carries over a million distinct CDR3 sequences, less than 45% recorded once. Sequenced sample: peripheral blood or thyroid tissue (not recorded which). These receptors were obtained from an adult man with Graves' hyperthyroidism.

In its sample, this clonotype was seen many times. CDR3 in amino acids: CASSLGRRTGGSYEQYF. DNA for the CDR3: TGTGCCAGCAGCTTAGGTCGTAGGACAGGGGGATCCTACGAGCAGTACTTC. The chain recombines TRBV7-8 with TRBJ2-7; 10 bases match TRBD1. With 1 base clipped from V and 1 base from J, the junction kept 7 bases outside the gene matches. CDR3 length: 17 residues. The germline CDR1 and CDR2 sequences are SGHVS and FQNEAQ.

On this clonotype: Just one base apart from a much larger clone, this may be a read error. The chain combines TRBV12-3 or TRBV12-4 with TRBJ1-2; D gene uncertain. Trimming cost V 6 bases and J 8 bases, with 22 bases left between them. The CDR3 totals 15 residues. The CDR3 coding sequence is TGTGCCAGCAGAGACTACACCGGGCGACGGTACGGCTACACCTTC. It is translated as CASRDYTGRRYGYTF.

This clonotype was counted ten times or more. The chain uses TRBV2 and TRBJ1-2; TRBD1 aligns across 7 bases. The V gene end was trimmed by 7 bases and the J gene end by 6 bases; junction bases not matched to a gene: 11. The length of the CDR3 is 14 residues. CDR1 and CDR2 from the germline V gene are SNHLY and FYNNEI. The CDR3 coding sequence is TGTGCCAGCAACGCTCGGGACAGACCGAATGGCTACACCTTC. Its translation is CASNARDRPNGYTF.

This clonotype is labeled medium-sized. This chain joins TRBV20-1 and TRBJ1-4, with D uncertain. Germline assignment: CDR1 DFQATT and CDR2 SNEGSKA (reference sequence). V dropped 5 bases and J dropped 3 bases, with 10 bases sitting between them. This CDR3 spans 13 amino acids. CDR3 DNA: TGCAGTGCTCGCGGGATGTCTAATGAAAAACTGTTTTTT. This encodes CSARGMSNEKLFF.

V gene TRBV28 combines with J gene TRBJ1-4; no clear D gene. This CDR3 comprises 14 residues. V lost 5 bases and J 10 bases, leaving 17 bases between the germline ends. Germline V gives CDR1 MDHEN, CDR2 SYDVKM. The CDR3 loop reads CASSQPRGGRKLFF. In nucleotides, the CDR3 is TGTGCCAGCAGTCAACCACGGGGAGGGCGAAAACTGTTTTTT.

V usage is TRBV7-2 and J usage is TRBJ2-7; D is possibly TRBD2 (5 bases). CDR1 and CDR2 from the germline V gene are SGHTA and FQGNSA. This CDR3 is 9 amino acids long. CDR3 sequence reads: CASGPPAVV. CDR3 DNA: TGTGCCAGCGGCCCCCCAGCGGTAGTC.

Only a few counts were recorded for this clonotype. The chain recombines TRBV28 with TRBJ2-7; the match to TRBD1 covers 7 bases. Germline trimming cut 6 bases from V and 3 bases from J; bases unmatched to any gene: 8. Germline CDR1 reads MDHEN; CDR2 reads SYDVKM. The CDR3 runs to 14 residues. CDR3 sequence (DNA): TGTGCCAGCAGCGGCCGGGACAGTGGCTACGAGCAGTACTTC. Protein sequence: CASSGRDSGYEQYF.